The T cell receptor beta chain described here comes from a study of shared clonotypes between healthy human individuals. Selected positively for CCR7 and CD45RO-negative, naive CD8 cells excluded terminally differentiated effector memory CD45RA+ cells. All donors qualified as healthy HIV-negative adults and had experienced no recent acute infections or vaccinations. This table comes from immunoSEQ multiplex PCR, and its TCRdb copy is limited to in-frame clones, with some not included. The table shows roughly 890,000 clones, with around 93% occurring only once. The germline V gene encodes CDR1 LGHNA and CDR2 YSLEER. The CDR3 spans 15 residues. V shed 0 bases, J shed 7 bases, and the junction held 3 bases outside the gene matches.

This TCR was recovered from a man younger than 45 in good health. Sample: naive CD8+ T cells sorted from blood. V gene TRBV4-3 combines with J gene TRBJ2-1; 10 positions match TRBD1. The CDR3 DNA reads TGCGCCAGCAGCCAAGAGGGACAGGGGAAAAATGAGCAGTTCTTC. As protein: CASSQEGQGKNEQFF.